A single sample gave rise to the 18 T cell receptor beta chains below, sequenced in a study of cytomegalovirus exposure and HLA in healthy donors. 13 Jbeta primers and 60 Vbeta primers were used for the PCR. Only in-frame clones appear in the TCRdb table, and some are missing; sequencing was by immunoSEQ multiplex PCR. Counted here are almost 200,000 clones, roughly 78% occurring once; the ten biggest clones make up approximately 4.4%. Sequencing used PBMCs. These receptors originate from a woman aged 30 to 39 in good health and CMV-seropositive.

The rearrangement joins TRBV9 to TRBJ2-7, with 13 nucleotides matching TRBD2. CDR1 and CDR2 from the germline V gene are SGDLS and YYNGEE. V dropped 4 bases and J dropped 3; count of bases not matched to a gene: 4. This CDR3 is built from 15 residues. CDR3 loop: CASSQTSGGIYEQYF. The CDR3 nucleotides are TGTGCCAGCAGCCAGACTAGCGGGGGGATCTACGAGCAGTACTTC.

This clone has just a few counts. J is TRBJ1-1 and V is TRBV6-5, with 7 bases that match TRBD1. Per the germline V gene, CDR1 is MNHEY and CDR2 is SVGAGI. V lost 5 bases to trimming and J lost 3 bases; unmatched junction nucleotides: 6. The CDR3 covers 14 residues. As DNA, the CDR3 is TGTGCCAGCAGTGAGAGACAGGGAGACACTGAAGCTTTCTTT. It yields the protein CASSERQGDTEAFF.

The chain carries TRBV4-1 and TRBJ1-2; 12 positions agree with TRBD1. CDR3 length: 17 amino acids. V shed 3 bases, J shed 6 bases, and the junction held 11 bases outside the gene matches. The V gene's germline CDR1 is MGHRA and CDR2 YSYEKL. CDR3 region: CASSHRPLGQGANGYTF. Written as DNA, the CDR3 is TGCGCCAGCAGCCACCGACCCCTGGGACAGGGGGCTAATGGCTACACCTTC.

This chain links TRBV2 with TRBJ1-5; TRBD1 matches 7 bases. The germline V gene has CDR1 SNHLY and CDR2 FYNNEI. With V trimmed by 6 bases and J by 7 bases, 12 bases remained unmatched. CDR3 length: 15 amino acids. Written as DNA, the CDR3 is TGTGCCAGCAGCAAAGGGACAGAAGTTTGGCAGCCCCAGCATTTT. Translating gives CASSKGTEVWQPQHF.

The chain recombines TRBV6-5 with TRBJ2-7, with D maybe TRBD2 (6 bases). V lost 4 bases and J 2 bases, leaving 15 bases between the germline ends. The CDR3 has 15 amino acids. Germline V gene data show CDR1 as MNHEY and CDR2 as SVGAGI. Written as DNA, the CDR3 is TGTGCCAGCAGTTCCGGACTACCTACCCCCTACGAGCAGTACTTC. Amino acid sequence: CASSSGLPTPYEQYF.

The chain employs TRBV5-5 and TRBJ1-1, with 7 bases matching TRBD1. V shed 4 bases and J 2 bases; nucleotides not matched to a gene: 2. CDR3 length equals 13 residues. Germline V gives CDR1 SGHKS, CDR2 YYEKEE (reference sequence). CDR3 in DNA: TGTGCCAGCAGCGACAGGGAAAACACTGAAGCTTTCTTT. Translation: CASSDRENTEAFF.

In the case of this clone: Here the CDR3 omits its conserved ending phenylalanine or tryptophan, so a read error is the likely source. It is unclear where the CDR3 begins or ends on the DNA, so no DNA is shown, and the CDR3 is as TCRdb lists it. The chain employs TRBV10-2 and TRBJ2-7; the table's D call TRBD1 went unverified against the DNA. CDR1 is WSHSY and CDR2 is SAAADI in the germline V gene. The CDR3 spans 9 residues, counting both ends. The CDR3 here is CASSEDRQH.

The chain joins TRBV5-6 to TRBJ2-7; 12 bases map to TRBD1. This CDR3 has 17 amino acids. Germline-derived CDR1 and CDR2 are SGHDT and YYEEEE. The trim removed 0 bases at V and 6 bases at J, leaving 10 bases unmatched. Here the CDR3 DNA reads TGTGCCAGCAGCTTGGGATCCGGGACAGGGGGCGCGGGCGAGCAGTACTTC. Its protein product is CASSLGSGTGGAGEQYF. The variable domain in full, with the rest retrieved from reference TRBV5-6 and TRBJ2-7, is DAGVTQSPTHLIKTRGQQVTLRCSPKSGHDTVSWYQQALGQGPQFIFQYYEEEERQRGNFPDRFSGHQFPNYSSELNVNALLLGDSALYLCASSLGSGTGGAGEQYFGPGTRLTVT.

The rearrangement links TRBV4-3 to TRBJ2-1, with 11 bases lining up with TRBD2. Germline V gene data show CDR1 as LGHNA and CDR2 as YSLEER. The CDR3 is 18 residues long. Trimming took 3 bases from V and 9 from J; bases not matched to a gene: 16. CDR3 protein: CASSQGGATSGVPREQFF. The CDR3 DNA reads TGCGCCAGCAGCCAGGGAGGGGCGACTAGCGGGGTCCCTCGTGAGCAGTTCTTC.

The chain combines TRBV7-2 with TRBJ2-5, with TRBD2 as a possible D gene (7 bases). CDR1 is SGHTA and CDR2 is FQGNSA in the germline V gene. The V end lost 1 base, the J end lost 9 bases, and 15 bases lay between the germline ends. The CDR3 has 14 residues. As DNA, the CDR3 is TGTGCCAGCAGCTTAGTGGGGGGGCCCACGGCCCAGTACTTC. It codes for CASSLVGGPTAQYF. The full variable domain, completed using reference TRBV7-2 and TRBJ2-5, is GAGVSQSPSNKVTEKGKDVELRCDPISGHTALYWYRQSLGQGLEFLIYFQGNSAPDKSGLPSDRFSAERTGGSVSTLTIQRTQQEDSAVYLCASSLVGGPTAQYFGPGTRLLVL.

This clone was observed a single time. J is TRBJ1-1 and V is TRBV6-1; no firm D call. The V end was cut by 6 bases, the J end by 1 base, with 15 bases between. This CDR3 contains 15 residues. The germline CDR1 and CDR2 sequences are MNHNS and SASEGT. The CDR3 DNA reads TGTGCCAGCAGCCACCGATCGGGTAGGAACACTGAAGCTTTCTTT. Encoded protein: CASSHRSGRNTEAFF.

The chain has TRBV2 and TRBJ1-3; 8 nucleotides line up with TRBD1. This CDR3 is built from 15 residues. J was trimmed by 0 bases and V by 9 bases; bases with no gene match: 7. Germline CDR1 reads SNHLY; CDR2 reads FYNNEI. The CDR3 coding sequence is TGTGCCAGTTGGACAGGGATTCTCTCTGGAAACACCATATATTTT. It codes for CASWTGILSGNTIYF.

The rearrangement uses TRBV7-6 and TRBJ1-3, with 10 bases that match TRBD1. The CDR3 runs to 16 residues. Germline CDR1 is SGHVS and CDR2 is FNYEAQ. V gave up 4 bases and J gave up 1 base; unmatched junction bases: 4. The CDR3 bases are TGTGCCAGCAGCTCGGGACAGGGGTCGTCTGGAAACACCATATATTTT. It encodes CASSSGQGSSGNTIYF.

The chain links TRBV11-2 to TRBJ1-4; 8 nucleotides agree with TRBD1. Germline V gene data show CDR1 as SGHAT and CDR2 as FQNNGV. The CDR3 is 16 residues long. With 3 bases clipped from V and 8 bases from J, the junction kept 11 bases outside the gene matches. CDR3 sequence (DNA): TGTGCCAGCAGCTTGGGGCCCCAGGGGGCTTACGAAAAACTGTTTTTT. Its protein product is CASSLGPQGAYEKLFF.

The CDR3 coding sequence is TGCGCCAGCAGACCGGGGGACTACTACGAGCAGTACTTC. This gives the protein CASRPGDYYEQYF. This rearrangement joins TRBV5-1 to TRBJ2-7; 7 bases map to TRBD2. Germline values: CDR1 SGHRS, CDR2 YFSETQ. The CDR3 is made up of 13 amino acids. The ends lost 5 bases at V and 3 bases at J; junction bases unmatched: 5.

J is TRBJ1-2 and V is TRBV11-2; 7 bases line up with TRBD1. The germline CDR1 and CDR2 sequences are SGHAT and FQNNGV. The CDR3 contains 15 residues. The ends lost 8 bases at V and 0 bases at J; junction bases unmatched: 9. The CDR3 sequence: CASRVLTGANYGYTF. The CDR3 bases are TGTGCCAGCCGTGTATTAACAGGGGCTAACTATGGCTACACCTTC.

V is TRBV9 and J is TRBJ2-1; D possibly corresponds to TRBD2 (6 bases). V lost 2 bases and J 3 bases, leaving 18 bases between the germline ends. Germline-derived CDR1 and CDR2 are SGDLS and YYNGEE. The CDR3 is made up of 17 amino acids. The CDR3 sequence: CASSVYRDSTIYNEQFF. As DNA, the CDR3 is TGTGCCAGCAGCGTTTACCGGGACTCGACGATCTACAATGAGCAGTTCTTC. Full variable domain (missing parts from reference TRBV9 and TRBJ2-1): DSGVTQTPKHLITATGQRVTLRCSPRSGDLSVYWYQQSLDQGLQFLIQYYNGEERAKGNILERFSAQQFPDLHSELNLSSLELGDSALYFCASSVYRDSTIYNEQFFGPGTRLTVL.

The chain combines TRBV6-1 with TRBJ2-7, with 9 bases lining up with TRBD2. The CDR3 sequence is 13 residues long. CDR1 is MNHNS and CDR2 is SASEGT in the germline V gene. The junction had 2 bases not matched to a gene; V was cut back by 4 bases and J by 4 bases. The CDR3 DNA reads TGTGCCAGCAGTGGAAGCGGGGGGTACGAGCAGTACTTC. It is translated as CASSGSGGYEQYF.